One and the same sample provided the 17 T cell receptor beta chains below, sequenced in a study of pediatric ulcerative colitis. Some clones are missing from TCRdb's copy, which holds only in-frame ones; the method was immunoSEQ multiplex PCR. The table includes under 30,000 clones, 55% to 75% detected once. The rectum was sampled with one to two pinch biopsies at colonoscopy. The sample taken for sequencing was gut tissue. Receptor source: a boy between 5 and 17 years old with severe ulcerative colitis.

The table lists this clone with a few counts. The rearrangement links TRBV6-1 to TRBJ2-2; TRBD2 matches 11 bases. The CDR3 consists of 15 residues. The J segment lost 7 bases and the V segment lost 3 bases, leaving 4 bases of the junction unmatched. Germline assignment: CDR1 MNHNS and CDR2 SASEGT. CDR3 sequence (DNA): TGTGCCAGCAGTGATAGCGGGAGGGCCAGCGGGGAGCTGTTTTTT. Translation: CASSDSGRASGELFF.

The J gene is TRBJ1-2, the V gene TRBV25-1, with 8 bases fitting TRBD1. J lost 7 bases, V lost 3 bases, and 4 bases had no gene match. CDR3 length equals 13 residues. Looked up from germline, CDR1 is MGHDK and CDR2 is SYGVNS. CDR3 in DNA: TGTGCCAGCAGTGACGGAGACAGGGGTGGCTACACCTTC. Translating it yields CASSDGDRGGYTF.

This clone was counted once. The V and J genes are TRBV11-2 and TRBJ2-7, with 14 bases that match TRBD2. The V and J ends lost 3 bases and 5 bases, in that order; junction bases with no gene match: 6. This CDR3 has 16 amino acids. Germline CDR1 reads SGHAT; CDR2 reads FQNNGV. This CDR3 is CASSLTGLAGEDEQYF. Written as DNA, the CDR3 is TGTGCCAGCAGCTTGACGGGACTAGCGGGAGAAGACGAGCAGTACTTC. The full variable domain, in which reference TRBV11-2 and TRBJ2-7 provide the parts outside the CDR3, is EAGVAQSPRYKIIEKRQSVAFWCNPISGHATLYWYQQILGQGPKLLIQFQNNGVVDDSQLPKDRFSAERLKGVDSTLKIQPAKLEDSAVYLCASSLTGLAGEDEQYFGPGTRLTVT.

The chain combines TRBV23-1 with TRBJ2-5; no reliable D call. TRBV23-1 is an ORF, with its function uncertain. V was cut by 3 bases and J by 2 bases, with 4 bases left in between. The CDR3 length is 12 residues. The CDR3 DNA follows: TGCGCCAGCAGTCACCCGCAAGAGACCCAGTACTTC. Amino acids: CASSHPQETQYF.

The V and J genes are TRBV6-1 and TRBJ2-5; 7 bases line up with TRBD1. There are 13 residues in the CDR3. Germline V gene lookup returns CDR1 MNHNS and CDR2 SASEGT. V trimming: 8 bases; J trimming: 4 bases; junction bases outside the gene matches: 7. DNA of the CDR3: TGTGCCAGCCAAACAGGGGCGGGAGAGACCCAGTACTTC. It specifies CASQTGAGETQYF.

The chain employs TRBV27 and TRBJ2-7, with 10 nucleotides matching TRBD2. The CDR3 is 17 residues long. From germline, CDR1 is MNHEY and CDR2 SMNVEV (reference sequence). V lost 0 bases to trimming and J lost 4 bases; unmatched junction nucleotides: 9. CDR3 DNA: TGTGCCAGCAGTTTATCTTTCTGGACTAGCGGAGTTTACGAGCAGTACTTC. Its protein product is CASSLSFWTSGVYEQYF.

This clone is a singleton in its sample. This chain uses TRBV27 with TRBJ1-1, with no clear D. The CDR3 runs to 15 residues. CDR1 and CDR2 from the germline V gene are MNHEY and SMNVEV (reference sequence). V lost 7 bases, J lost 1 base, and 16 bases lay in between. CDR3 loop: CASMRPSGRNTEAFF. The CDR3 nucleotides are TGTGCCAGCATGCGCCCCAGCGGGAGGAACACTGAAGCTTTCTTT.

This chain uses TRBV5-5 with TRBJ1-1, with 7 bases that match TRBD1. Looked up from germline, CDR1 is SGHKS and CDR2 is YYEKEE (reference sequence). CDR3 length equals 13 residues. After removal of 1 base from V and 4 bases from J, the junction contained 1 base not matched to a gene. Here the CDR3 reads CASSLRQGTEAFF. In DNA, the CDR3 is TGTGCCAGCAGCTTGCGACAGGGCACTGAAGCTTTCTTT.

The chain has TRBV7-2 and TRBJ1-2; the match to TRBD1 covers 7 bases. CDR1 and CDR2 from the germline V gene are SGHTA and FQGNSA. The CDR3 extends over 14 amino acids. The trim removed 3 bases at V and 5 bases at J, leaving 6 bases unmatched. The CDR3 here is CASSFGTEGYGYTF. The CDR3, as DNA: TGTGCCAGCAGCTTCGGGACAGAGGGGTATGGCTACACCTTC.

This rearrangement joins TRBV7-6 to TRBJ2-7, with TRBD1 identical over 7 bases. J gave up 1 base and V 5 bases, and 8 bases lay outside the gene matches. The CDR3 is 15 residues long. CDR1 and CDR2 (germline): SGHVS, FNYEAQ. CDR3 bases: TGTGCCAGCAGCGTACGGGACAGTGAATCCTACGAGCAGTACTTC. Protein sequence: CASSVRDSESYEQYF.

V gene TRBV28 combines with J gene TRBJ1-1, with a possible D match to TRBD1 (6 bases). The V gene lost 1 base and the J gene lost 6 bases, with 15 bases spanning the gap. CDR1 and CDR2 from the germline V gene are MDHEN and SYDVKM. CDR3 length equals 15 residues. The CDR3 DNA reads as TGTGCCAGCAGTTTATTCCGGGTACAGGGAGCTGAAGCTTTCTTT. It encodes CASSLFRVQGAEAFF.

The J gene is TRBJ2-3, the V gene TRBV7-3; 10 bases are a match to TRBD2. Looked up from germline, CDR1 is SGHTA and CDR2 is FQGTGA. V lost 2 bases to trimming and J lost 1 base; unmatched junction nucleotides: 3. CDR3 length: 16 residues. CDR3 protein: CASSLSLAGGTDTQYF. The CDR3 DNA reads as TGTGCCAGCAGCTTATCCCTAGCGGGAGGCACAGATACGCAGTATTTT.

The rearrangement joins TRBV5-1 to TRBJ2-2; 11 bases fit TRBD1. This CDR3 comprises 16 residues. Germline assignment: CDR1 SGHRS and CDR2 YFSETQ. V was clipped by 3 bases and J by 4 bases; unmatched bases: 5. DNA of the CDR3: TGCGCCAGCAGCTACGGACAGGGGGCAGTCACCGGGGAGCTGTTTTTT. Its translation is CASSYGQGAVTGELFF.

The rearrangement links TRBV27 to TRBJ2-5; D perhaps matches TRBD1 (5 bases). This CDR3 spans 13 amino acids. Germline V gene lookup returns CDR1 MNHEY and CDR2 SMNVEV (reference sequence). The germline V and J ends were trimmed by 0 bases and 7 bases, with 9 bases remaining between them. The CDR3 region has the DNA TGTGCCAGCAGTTTATCTCCCCAGGGGACCCAGTACTTC. Amino acid sequence: CASSLSPQGTQYF.

The chain has TRBV6-5 and TRBJ2-7, with 13 bases identical to TRBD2. V lost 7 bases, J lost 2 bases, and 5 bases stayed unmatched. The germline CDR1 and CDR2 sequences are MNHEY and SVGAGI. CDR3 length equals 15 residues. The CDR3 region has the DNA TGTGCCAGCACCAAAGGGACTAGCGGGGCCTACGAGCAGTACTTC. Its protein is CASTKGTSGAYEQYF.

The chain uses TRBV11-2 and TRBJ1-1; maybe TRBD1 (6 bases). The V end lost 1 base, the J end lost 12 bases, and 18 bases lay between the germline ends. This CDR3 comprises 14 residues. CDR1 and CDR2 (germline): SGHAT, FQNNGV. CDR3 DNA sequence: TGTGCCAGCAGCTTAGGGCCGGGGGGCTGGGAGACTTTCTTT. It encodes CASSLGPGGWETFF.

The genes are TRBV18 and TRBJ2-1, with 11 bases lining up with TRBD2. V trimming: 3 bases; J trimming: 7 bases; junction bases outside the gene matches: 11. Germline V gene lookup returns CDR1 KGHSH and CDR2 LQKENI. There are 17 residues in the CDR3. The CDR3 loop is CASSPGSGRASINEQFF. The CDR3 DNA reads as TGTGCCAGCTCACCCGGTAGCGGGAGGGCCTCTATTAATGAGCAGTTCTTC.